The 30 T cell receptor beta chains below were found in one sample sequenced in a study of cytomegalovirus exposure and HLA in healthy donors. A multiplex PCR was run with 60 Vbeta primers and 13 Jbeta primers. Only in-frame clones appear in the TCRdb table, and some are missing; sequencing was by immunoSEQ multiplex PCR. This sample has about 97,000 clones; 77% occur once, and the top ten carry roughly 9.6%. What was sequenced was PBMCs. The receptors were gathered from a male donor in good health and CMV-seropositive.

The rearrangement uses TRBV11-2 and TRBJ2-7; TRBD2 agrees at 7 bases. V shed 1 base and J 0 bases; nucleotides not matched to a gene: 3. Germline V CDR1 and CDR2: SGHAT, FQNNGV. The CDR3 is made up of 15 amino acids. The CDR3 protein is CASSLGAGISYEQYF. The CDR3 DNA reads as TGTGCCAGCAGCTTAGGAGCGGGGATCTCCTACGAGCAGTACTTC. Filled out from reference TRBV11-2 and TRBJ2-7, the complete variable domain reads EAGVAQSPRYKIIEKRQSVAFWCNPISGHATLYWYQQILGQGPKLLIQFQNNGVVDDSQLPKDRFSAERLKGVDSTLKIQPAKLEDSAVYLCASSLGAGISYEQYFGPGTRLTVT.

The chain links TRBV11-3 to TRBJ2-1, with D possibly TRBD2 on 6 matching bases. Germline V CDR1 and CDR2: SGHNT, YENEEA. The CDR3 spans 12 residues. Trimming removed 4 bases at V and 7 bases at J, with 8 bases between. For the CDR3, the DNA is TGTGCCAGCAGCTCTGGGGGGAATGAGCAGTTCTTC. Its translation is CASSSGGNEQFF.

This clone has only one observation. The chain joins TRBV28 to TRBJ1-2, with D perhaps matching TRBD1 (6 bases). The CDR3 runs 13 residues. Germline CDR1 reads MDHEN; CDR2 reads SYDVKM. V was shortened by 2 bases and J by 4 bases, with 8 bases between the two germline ends. CDR3 residues: CASSLRTVYGYTF. CDR3 nucleotide sequence: TGTGCCAGCAGTTTACGGACAGTCTATGGCTACACCTTC.

The rearrangement links TRBV28 to TRBJ2-2; 8 bases are shared with TRBD2. The V and J ends lost 7 bases and 4 bases, in that order; junction bases with no gene match: 2. This CDR3 is 13 amino acids long. Germline lookup yields CDR1 MDHEN and CDR2 SYDVKM. CDR3 bases: TGTGCCAGCAATAGCGGGATCACCGGGGAGCTGTTTTTT. This codes for CASNSGITGELFF.

The rearrangement links TRBV7-8 to TRBJ2-2, with TRBD2 matching 8 bases. This CDR3 spans 15 amino acids. V shed 8 bases, J shed 4 bases, and the junction held 9 bases outside the gene matches. Per the germline V gene, CDR1 is SGHVS and CDR2 is FQNEAQ. The CDR3 protein is CASGGAGGGTGELFF. CDR3 nucleotide sequence: TGTGCCAGCGGCGGCGCGGGGGGAGGCACCGGGGAGCTGTTTTTT.

This clone was seen a single time. Its ends do not fully match the called genes, so a read error is possible. The chain recombines TRBV30 with TRBJ2-4; 8 positions match TRBD1. The CDR3 is 13 amino acids. Germline CDR1 is GTSNPN and CDR2 is SVGIG (reference sequence). The CDR3 spells CAWRAGGLNSQYF. In DNA form, the CDR3 reads TGTGCCTGGAGGGCAGGGGGCTTGAACAGTCAGTACTTC.

The V call is TRBV28, the J call TRBJ1-2; unclear D gene. The CDR3 is 11 amino acids. The V end was cut by 9 bases, the J end by 8 bases, with 13 bases between. CDR1 MDHEN and CDR2 SYDVKM come from the germline V gene. The CDR3 reads CASSPGRGYTF. CDR3 nucleotides: TGTGCCAGTTCCCCAGGAAGAGGCTACACCTTC.

This clone was counted between two and nine times. The CDR3 DNA sequence: TGCGCCAGCAGCATCGACAGCCACACTGAAGCTTTCTTT. Protein: CASSIDSHTEAFF. The chain couples TRBV4-3 to TRBJ1-1; D is perhaps TRBD1 (5 bases). The CDR3 runs to 13 residues. V was trimmed by 5 bases and J by 3 bases, leaving 10 bases between them. From germline, CDR1 is LGHNA and CDR2 YSLEER.

The chain uses TRBV28 and TRBJ2-5; 8 bases map to TRBD2. Per the germline V gene, CDR1 is MDHEN and CDR2 is SYDVKM. Trimming took 8 bases from V and 5 from J; bases not matched to a gene: 19. The CDR3 is 17 residues long. Written as DNA, the CDR3 is TGTGCCAGCCGTCCTCCGGGACTAGGGAGTTTAGGGGAGACCCAGTACTTC. This encodes CASRPPGLGSLGETQYF.

V usage is TRBV19 and J usage is TRBJ2-1; D might be TRBD1 (6 bases). The CDR3 is 14 residues long. V shed 3 bases and J shed 4 bases, with 10 bases lying between them. Germline V lookup: CDR1 LNHDA, CDR2 SQIVND (reference sequence). The CDR3 reads CASSIRTAYNEQFF. CDR3 nucleotides: TGTGCCAGTAGTATCCGGACAGCTTACAATGAGCAGTTCTTC.

The chain recombines TRBV7-3 with TRBJ2-2; 12 nucleotides match TRBD1. The CDR3 sequence is 15 residues long. CDR1 and CDR2 from the germline V gene are SGHTA and FQGTGA. V was clipped by 5 bases and J by 7 bases; unmatched bases: 5. Written as DNA, the CDR3 is TGTGCCAGCAGCCCCGGGACAGGGGGCCACGGGGAGCTGTTTTTT. Translation gives CASSPGTGGHGELFF.

V usage is TRBV7-8 and J usage is TRBJ2-7; weak D call: TRBD1 (5 bases). Trimming removed 5 bases from V and 7 bases from J, with 15 bases in between. The germline V gene has CDR1 SGHVS and CDR2 FQNEAQ. The CDR3 consists of 13 residues. CDR3 in amino acids: CASSPGAGPEQYF. Written as DNA, the CDR3 is TGTGCCAGCAGCCCTGGGGCAGGGCCTGAGCAGTACTTC.

This chain joins TRBV2 and TRBJ2-7, with 12 bases that match TRBD1. Germline lookup yields CDR1 SNHLY and CDR2 FYNNEI. J lost 5 bases, V lost 8 bases, and 10 bases had no gene match. This CDR3 contains 15 residues. In DNA, the CDR3 is TGTGCCAGCGGCGGGAGGGACAGGGGGCTCCACGAGCAGTACTTC. Amino acids: CASGGRDRGLHEQYF.

This clone was found many times. V usage is TRBV5-1 and J usage is TRBJ1-4; 11 nucleotides align to TRBD1. The length of the CDR3 is 15 residues. V shed 1 base and J 7 bases; nucleotides not matched to a gene: 3. Germline V gene data show CDR1 as SGHRS and CDR2 as YFSETQ. This CDR3 reads CASSLPGTGGEKLFF. The CDR3 DNA reads TGCGCCAGCAGCTTGCCAGGGACAGGGGGTGAAAAACTGTTTTTT.

The V gene is TRBV21-1, the J gene TRBJ2-1; the table's TRBD2 call for D was not verified on the DNA. TRBV21-1 is recorded as a pseudogene. This CDR3 has 13 residues. The chain's CDR3 is CAIFAGMCNEQFF. DNA of the CDR3: TGTGCCATCTTCGCCGGTATGTGCAATGAGCAGTTCTTC.

The V call is TRBV4-3, the J call TRBJ2-5; 9 positions agree with TRBD1. V lost 3 bases and J lost 1; bases outside the gene matches: 9. CDR1 LGHNA and CDR2 YSLEER come from the germline V gene. The CDR3 runs 17 residues. CDR3 in DNA: TGCGCCAGCAGCCAGGGGCTGACAGGGGGGGCCCAAGAGACCCAGTACTTC. Its translation is CASSQGLTGGAQETQYF.

The CDR3 region is CASSTRTGVKGYTF. The CDR3 bases are TGTGCCAGCAGTACTAGGACAGGGGTAAAAGGCTACACCTTC. The rearrangement links TRBV28 to TRBJ1-2; 9 bases align to TRBD1. CDR3 length: 14 residues. CDR1 MDHEN and CDR2 SYDVKM come from the germline V gene. V shed 5 bases and J 8 bases; nucleotides not matched to a gene: 9.

The rearrangement links TRBV7-2 to TRBJ2-2; tentatively, D is TRBD2 (6 bases). V was shortened by 2 bases and J by 1 base, with 8 bases between the two germline ends. Germline V gene sequence: CDR1 SGHTA, CDR2 FQGNSA. This CDR3 contains 15 residues. DNA for the CDR3: TGTGCCAGCAGCTTACAGGGAGGGAACACCGGGGAGCTGTTTTTT. Its protein product is CASSLQGGNTGELFF.

V is TRBV7-2 and J is TRBJ2-3, with unresolved D. CDR3 length: 14 amino acids. CDR1 and CDR2 from the germline V gene are SGHTA and FQGNSA. The V gene lost 2 bases and the J gene lost 6 bases, with 12 bases spanning the gap. The chain's CDR3 is CASSLKAPRDTQYF. DNA of the CDR3: TGTGCCAGCAGCTTAAAGGCGCCCAGGGATACGCAGTATTTT.

This clone was observed a handful of times. The rearrangement links TRBV29-1 to TRBJ2-3, with D tentatively TRBD1 (6 bases). Trimming removed 7 bases at V and 2 bases at J, with 13 bases between. The CDR3 extends over 13 amino acids. CDR1 and CDR2 from the germline V gene are SQVTM and ANQGSEA. The CDR3 bases are TGCAGCGAGCTCGGACAGAACACAGATACGCAGTATTTT. This sequence encodes CSELGQNTDTQYF.

This chain connects TRBV5-1 to TRBJ2-5; 7 nucleotides match TRBD1. Germline V gene sequence: CDR1 SGHRS, CDR2 YFSETQ. The CDR3 sequence is 14 residues long. V trimming: 4 bases; J trimming: 4 bases; junction bases outside the gene matches: 7. The CDR3 loop reads CASSHGTVGETQYF. The DNA for the CDR3 is TGCGCCAGCAGCCACGGGACAGTAGGAGAGACCCAGTACTTC.

This chain uses TRBV7-2 with TRBJ2-1, with no clear D. The V gene's germline CDR1 is SGHTA and CDR2 FQGNSA. V lost 1 base and J 8 bases, leaving 9 bases between the germline ends. The CDR3 sequence is 13 residues long. The CDR3: CASSLVYADEQFF. The CDR3, as DNA: TGTGCCAGCAGCTTAGTCTATGCCGATGAGCAGTTCTTC.

The J gene is TRBJ2-3, the V gene TRBV4-3, with 8 bases identical to TRBD1. Germline CDR1 LGHNA, CDR2 YSLEER. V shed 1 base and J 6 bases; nucleotides not matched to a gene: 6. The CDR3 length is 15 residues. CDR3 nucleotide sequence: TGCGCCAGCAGCCAAGTCGGACAGGGTTCCGATACGCAGTATTTT. Its translation is CASSQVGQGSDTQYF.

V gene TRBV19 combines with J gene TRBJ2-7; 9 bases map to TRBD2. The germline gives CDR1 LNHDA, CDR2 SQIVND (reference sequence). Trimming removed 3 bases from V and 0 bases from J; junction bases left unmatched: 3. This CDR3 is 15 amino acids long. CDR3 sequence: CASSITSGRSYEQYF. The DNA for the CDR3 is TGTGCCAGTAGTATTACTAGCGGGCGCTCCTACGAGCAGTACTTC.

In the case of this clone: The same CDR3 also results from other DNA sequences found in this sample. This chain links TRBV18 with TRBJ2-5; TRBD2 aligns across 10 bases. From germline, CDR1 is KGHSH and CDR2 LQKENI. This CDR3 is built from 16 residues. J lost 2 bases, V lost 9 bases, and 12 bases had no gene match. CDR3 loop: CASSISGGPLQETQYF. CDR3 nucleotide sequence: TGTGCCAGTTCGATTAGCGGGGGGCCCCTTCAAGAGACCCAGTACTTC.

With regard to this clone: This CDR3 is also generated by other DNA sequences in the sample. The V and J genes are TRBV7-2 and TRBJ2-5; 10 bases fit TRBD2. Germline V gene lookup returns CDR1 SGHTA and CDR2 FQGNSA. V was clipped by 4 bases and J by 5 bases; unmatched bases: 1. The CDR3 contains 13 residues. The CDR3 DNA reads as TGTGCCAGCAGCTCTAGCGGGAGCGAGACCCAGTACTTC. Its translation: CASSSSGSETQYF.

A note on this clone: A junction boundary mismatches the germline segment, possibly from a read error. This chain joins TRBV30 and TRBJ2-4; 10 bases match TRBD2. This CDR3 region has 16 residues. CDR1 is GTSNPN, CDR2 SVGIG, per germline (reference sequence). CDR3 amino acids: CAWSVPVGSGRNSQYF. CDR3 nucleotides: TGTGCCTGGAGTGTACCAGTAGGTAGCGGGAGGAACAGTCAGTACTTC.

This chain joins TRBV27 and TRBJ2-7; the D is unclear. The V end was cut by 7 bases, the J end by 0 bases, with 4 bases between. The CDR3 runs to 11 residues. CDR1 MNHEY and CDR2 SMNVEV come from the germline V gene (reference sequence). CDR3 sequence reads: CASTLSYEQYF. The CDR3 DNA is TGTGCCAGCACCCTCTCCTACGAGCAGTACTTC.

This clone was seen only a few times. This sequence joins TRBV7-9 and TRBJ1-5; possibly TRBD1 for D (6 bases). The CDR3 sequence is 13 residues long. Germline V gives CDR1 SEHNR, CDR2 FQNEAQ (reference sequence). Trimming took off 3 bases at V and 7 bases at J, with 10 bases between the two ends. CDR3 residues: CASSFLGAQPQHF. In DNA form, the CDR3 reads TGTGCCAGCAGCTTTTTGGGGGCGCAGCCCCAGCATTTT. Looking up the rest from reference TRBV7-9 and TRBJ1-5 gives the full variable domain: DTGVSQNPRHKITKRGQNVTFRCDPISEHNRLYWYRQTLGQGPEFLTYFQNEAQLEKSRLLSDRFSAERPKGSFSTLEIQRTEQGDSAMYLCASSFLGAQPQHFGDGTRLSIL.

This chain connects TRBV5-4 to TRBJ2-3; the match to TRBD2 covers 11 bases. V lost 2 bases, J lost 0 bases, and 2 bases stayed unmatched. CDR1 and CDR2 (germline): SGHNT, YYREEE (reference sequence). The CDR3 runs 16 residues. The CDR3 sequence: CASSFRLAGSTDTQYF. The CDR3 DNA follows: TGTGCCAGCAGCTTTCGACTAGCGGGGAGCACAGATACGCAGTATTTT. Full variable domain (rest looked up from reference TRBV5-4 and TRBJ2-3): ETGVTQSPTHLIKTRGQQVTLRCSSQSGHNTVSWYQQALGQGPQFIFQYYREEENGRGNFPPRFSGLQFPNYSSELNVNALELDDSALYLCASSFRLAGSTDTQYFGPGTRLTVL.